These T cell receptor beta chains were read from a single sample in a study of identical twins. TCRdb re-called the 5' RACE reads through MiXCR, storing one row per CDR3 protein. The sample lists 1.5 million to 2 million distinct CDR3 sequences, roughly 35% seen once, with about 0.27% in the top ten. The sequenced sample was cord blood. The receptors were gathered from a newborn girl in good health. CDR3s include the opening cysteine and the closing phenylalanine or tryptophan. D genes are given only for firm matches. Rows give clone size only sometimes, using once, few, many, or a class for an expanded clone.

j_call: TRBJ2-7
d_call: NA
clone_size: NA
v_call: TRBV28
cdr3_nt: TGTGCCAGCAGTTTTAGGCAGGCCTTATACTACGAGCAGTACTTC
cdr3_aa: CASSFRQALYYEQYF

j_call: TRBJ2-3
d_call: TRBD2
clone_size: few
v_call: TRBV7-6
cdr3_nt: TGTGCCAGCAGCTTAGCGGGACTAGCGGGAGGGAGCACAGATACGCAGTATTTT
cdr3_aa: CASSLAGLAGGSTDTQYF

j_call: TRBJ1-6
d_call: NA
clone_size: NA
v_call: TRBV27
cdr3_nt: TGTGCCAGCAGTTTGCCTCTACCTGGTTCACCCCTCCACTTT
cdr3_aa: CASSLPLPGSPLHF

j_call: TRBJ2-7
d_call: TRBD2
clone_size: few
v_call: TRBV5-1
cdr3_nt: TGCGCCAGCAGCTTGACCCTAGCGGGGCCTTCCTCCTACGAGCAGTACTTC
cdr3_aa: CASSLTLAGPSSYEQYF

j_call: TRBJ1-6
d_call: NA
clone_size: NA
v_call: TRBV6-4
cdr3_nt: TGTGCCAGCAGTGCGAGTCAGGGGCCAAATTCACCCCCCCACTTT
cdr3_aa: CASSASQGPNSPPHF

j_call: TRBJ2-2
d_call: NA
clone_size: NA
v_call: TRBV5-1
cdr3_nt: TGCGCCAGCAGCTTCGGCAGGGCCGGCGGGGAGCTGTTTTTT
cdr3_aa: CASSFGRAGGELFF

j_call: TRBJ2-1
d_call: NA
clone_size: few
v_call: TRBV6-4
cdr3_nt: TGTGCCAGCAGTGACGTGGGGACTCCCTACAATGAGCAGTTCTTC
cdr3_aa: CASSDVGTPYNEQFF

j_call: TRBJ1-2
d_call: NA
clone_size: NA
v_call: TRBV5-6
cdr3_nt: TGTGCCAGCAGCTTTTCAGACGGGTACGCCTTCAACTATGGCTACACCTTC
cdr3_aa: CASSFSDGYAFNYGYTF

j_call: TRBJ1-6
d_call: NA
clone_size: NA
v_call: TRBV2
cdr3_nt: TGTGCCAGCAGTGATCTGCTCAATTCACCCCTCCACTTT
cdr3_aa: CASSDLLNSPLHF

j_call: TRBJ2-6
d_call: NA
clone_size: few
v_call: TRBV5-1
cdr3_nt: TGCGCCAGCAGCTTGGGACGTAGTTCCTCTGGGGCCAACGTCCTGACTTTC
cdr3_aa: CASSLGRSSSGANVLTF

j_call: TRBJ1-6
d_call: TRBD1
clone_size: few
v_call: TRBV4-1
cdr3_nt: TGCGCCAGCAGCCGGCTTCAGGGGGCGAGTTCACCCCTCCACTTT
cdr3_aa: CASSRLQGASSPLHF

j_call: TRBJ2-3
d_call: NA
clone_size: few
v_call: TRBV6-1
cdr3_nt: TGTGCCAGCAGTGATCGGGCCCCAGATACGCAGTATTTT
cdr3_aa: CASSDRAPDTQYF

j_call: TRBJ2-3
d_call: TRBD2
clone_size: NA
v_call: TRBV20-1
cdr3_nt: TGCAGTGCTAGGTCCCAGCGGGGAAACACAGATACGCAGTATTTT
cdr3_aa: CSARSQRGNTDTQYF

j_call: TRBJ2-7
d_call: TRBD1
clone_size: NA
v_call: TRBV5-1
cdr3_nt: TGCGCCAGCAGCCCTGACAGGGGTATCGACGAGCAGTACTTC
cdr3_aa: CASSPDRGIDEQYF

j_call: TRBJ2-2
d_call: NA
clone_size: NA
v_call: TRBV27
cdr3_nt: TGTGCCAGCAGTCCTAAACCGGGACGGGACCTTAACACCGGGGAGCTGTTTTTT
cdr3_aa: CASSPKPGRDLNTGELFF

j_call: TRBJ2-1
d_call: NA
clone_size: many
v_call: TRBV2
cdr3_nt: TGTGCCAGCAGCGGCGACAATGAGCAGTTCTTC
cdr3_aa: CASSGDNEQFF

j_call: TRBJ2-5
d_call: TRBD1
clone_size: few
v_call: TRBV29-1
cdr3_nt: TGCAGCGTTGATGACAGGGCGGAGACCCAGTACTTC
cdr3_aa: CSVDDRAETQYF

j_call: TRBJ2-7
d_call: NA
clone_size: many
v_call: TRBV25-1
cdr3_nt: TGTGCCTCACGGCGGGCGTCCTACGAGCAGTACTTC
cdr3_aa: CASRRASYEQYF

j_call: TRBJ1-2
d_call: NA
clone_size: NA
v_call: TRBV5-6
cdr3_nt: TGTGCCAGCAGCTTGGTAGGGCAGAGGGACTATGGCTACACCTTC
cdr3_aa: CASSLVGQRDYGYTF

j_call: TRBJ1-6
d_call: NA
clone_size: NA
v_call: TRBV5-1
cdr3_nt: TGCGCCAGCAGCGCCGGACGAAAGGGGATTTCACCCCTCCACTTT
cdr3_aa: CASSAGRKGISPLHF

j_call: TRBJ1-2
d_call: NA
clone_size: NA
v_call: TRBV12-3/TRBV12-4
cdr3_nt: TGTGCCAGCAGTTTAGGACGGATCTATGGCTACACCTTC
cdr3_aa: CASSLGRIYGYTF

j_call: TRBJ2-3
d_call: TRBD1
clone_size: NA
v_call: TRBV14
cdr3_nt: TGTGCCAGCAGCCAAGAGAAGGGGGCAAGCACAGATACGCAGTATTTT
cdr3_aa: CASSQEKGASTDTQYF

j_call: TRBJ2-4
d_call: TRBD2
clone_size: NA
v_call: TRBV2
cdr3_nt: TGTGCCAGCATTGGGGGACTAGCTAAGTTGTTCCAGTACTTC
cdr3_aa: CASIGGLAKLFQYF

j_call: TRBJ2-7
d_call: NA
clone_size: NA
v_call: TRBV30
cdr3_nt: TGTGCCTGGAGTGTACTTCAGGGGATTGTCTACGAGCAGTACTTC
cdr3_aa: CAWSVLQGIVYEQYF

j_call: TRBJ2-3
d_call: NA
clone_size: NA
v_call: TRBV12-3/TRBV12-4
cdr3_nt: TGTGCCAGCAGTTTGCAGGAACTGGGCGACACAGGTACGCAGTATTTT
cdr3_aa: CASSLQELGDTGTQYF

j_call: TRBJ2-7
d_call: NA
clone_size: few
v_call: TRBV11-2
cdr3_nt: TGTGCCAGCAGCTTAATTTTTGGACACGAGCAGTACTTC
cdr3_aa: CASSLIFGHEQYF

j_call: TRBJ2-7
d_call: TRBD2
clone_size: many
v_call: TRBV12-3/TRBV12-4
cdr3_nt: TGTGCCAGCAGTTTGGGGACTAGCGGGAGTGAACAGTACTTC
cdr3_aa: CASSLGTSGSEQYF

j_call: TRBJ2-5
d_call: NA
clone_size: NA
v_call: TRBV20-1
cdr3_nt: TGCAGTGCTAGAGTTTCCGGCAGGGCACAAGAGACCCAGTACTTC
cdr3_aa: CSARVSGRAQETQYF

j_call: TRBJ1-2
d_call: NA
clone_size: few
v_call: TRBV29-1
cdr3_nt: TGCAGCGTTGAATCTGAGTTCCCGTATGGCTACACCTTC
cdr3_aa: CSVESEFPYGYTF

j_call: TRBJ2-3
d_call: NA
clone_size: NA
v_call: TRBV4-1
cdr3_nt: TGCGCCAGCAGCCAAGTAGGCGACGATTCGCAGTATTTT
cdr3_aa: CASSQVGDDSQYF

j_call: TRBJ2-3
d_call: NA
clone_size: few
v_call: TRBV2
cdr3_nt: TGTGCCAGCAGTGGGATCATTAGCACAGATACGCAGTATTTT
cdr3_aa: CASSGIISTDTQYF

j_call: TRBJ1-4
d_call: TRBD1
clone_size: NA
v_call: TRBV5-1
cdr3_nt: TGCGCCAGCAGCTTGGGACAGGGACTACTGTTTTTT
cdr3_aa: CASSLGQGLLFF

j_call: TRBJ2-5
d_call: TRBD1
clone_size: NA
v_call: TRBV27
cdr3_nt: TGTGCCAGCAGTTTATTACAGGGGCGGGAGACCCAGTACTTC
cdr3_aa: CASSLLQGRETQYF

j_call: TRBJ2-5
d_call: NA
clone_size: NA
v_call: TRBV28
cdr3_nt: TGTGCCAGCAGTCCATCCGAGACTCAAGAGACCCAGTACTTC
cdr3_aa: CASSPSETQETQYF

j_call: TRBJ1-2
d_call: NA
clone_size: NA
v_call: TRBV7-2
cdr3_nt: TGTGCCAGCAGCCTCTTTCGGACAGTCGATGGCTACACCTTC
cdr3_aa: CASSLFRTVDGYTF

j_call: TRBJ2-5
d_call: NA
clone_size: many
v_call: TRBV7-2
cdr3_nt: TGTGCCAGCAGCTTAGGAGTTTACCAAGAGACCCAGTACTTC
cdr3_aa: CASSLGVYQETQYF

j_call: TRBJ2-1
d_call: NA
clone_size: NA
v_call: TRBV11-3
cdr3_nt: TGTGCCAGCAGCTCCTCATTCAGTAACGCGGCCTACAATGAGCAGTTCTTC
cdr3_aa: CASSSSFSNAAYNEQFF

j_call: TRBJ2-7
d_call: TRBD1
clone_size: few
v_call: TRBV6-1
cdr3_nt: TGTGCCAACACTCTCTTTGCCGGGACAGGGGGCTATAGCTCCTACGAGCAGTACTTC
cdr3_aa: CANTLFAGTGGYSSYEQYF

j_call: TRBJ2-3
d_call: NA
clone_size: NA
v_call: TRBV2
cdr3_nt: TGTGCCAGCGGTCGACAGGTCACAGATACGCAGTATTTT
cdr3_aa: CASGRQVTDTQYF

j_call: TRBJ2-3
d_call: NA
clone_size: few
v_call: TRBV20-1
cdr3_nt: TGCAGTGCTAGAGGAGTTCGTCGTTCTACGCAGTATTTT
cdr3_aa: CSARGVRRSTQYF

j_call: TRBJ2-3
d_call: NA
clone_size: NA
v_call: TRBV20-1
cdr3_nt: TGCAGTGCAGACCGAGGGGATACGCAGTATTTT
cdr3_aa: CSADRGDTQYF

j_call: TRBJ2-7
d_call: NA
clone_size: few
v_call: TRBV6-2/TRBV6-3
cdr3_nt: TGTGCCAGCAGCTACGACGGACCACGGGGCGAGCAGTACTTC
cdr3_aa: CASSYDGPRGEQYF

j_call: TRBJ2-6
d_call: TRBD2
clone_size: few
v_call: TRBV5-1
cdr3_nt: TGCGCCAGCAGCGCCCGACTAGCGGGAACCTCTGGGGCCAACGTCCTGACTTTC
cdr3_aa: CASSARLAGTSGANVLTF

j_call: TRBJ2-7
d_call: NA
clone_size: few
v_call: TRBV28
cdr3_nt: TGTGCCAGCAGTCCCCCAGAAAGCTACGAGCAGTACTTC
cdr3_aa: CASSPPESYEQYF

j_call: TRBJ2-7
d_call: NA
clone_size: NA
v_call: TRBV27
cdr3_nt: TGTGCCAGCAGCGGACAGTGGGGTCACGAGCAGTACTTC
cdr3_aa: CASSGQWGHEQYF

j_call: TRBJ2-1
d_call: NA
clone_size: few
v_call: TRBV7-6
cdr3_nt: TGTGCCAGCAGCTTAGCTGGGGGAGCAGGGGACAATGAGCAGTTCTTC
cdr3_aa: CASSLAGGAGDNEQFF

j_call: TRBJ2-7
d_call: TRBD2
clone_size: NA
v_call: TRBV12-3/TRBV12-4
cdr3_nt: TGTGCCAGCAGTTTAGGGTCTAGCGGGGTCCTCTACGAGCAGTACTTC
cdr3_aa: CASSLGSSGVLYEQYF

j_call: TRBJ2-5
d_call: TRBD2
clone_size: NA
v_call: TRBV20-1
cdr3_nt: TGCAGTGCTAGAGATGGGTCTAGCGGGAGTGGGGCCCAGTACTTC
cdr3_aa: CSARDGSSGSGAQYF

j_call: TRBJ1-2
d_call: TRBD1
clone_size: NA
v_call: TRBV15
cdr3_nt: TGTGCCACCAGCAGAGATTCGAAGGGGACAGGGGTTCATGGCTACACCTTC
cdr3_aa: CATSRDSKGTGVHGYTF